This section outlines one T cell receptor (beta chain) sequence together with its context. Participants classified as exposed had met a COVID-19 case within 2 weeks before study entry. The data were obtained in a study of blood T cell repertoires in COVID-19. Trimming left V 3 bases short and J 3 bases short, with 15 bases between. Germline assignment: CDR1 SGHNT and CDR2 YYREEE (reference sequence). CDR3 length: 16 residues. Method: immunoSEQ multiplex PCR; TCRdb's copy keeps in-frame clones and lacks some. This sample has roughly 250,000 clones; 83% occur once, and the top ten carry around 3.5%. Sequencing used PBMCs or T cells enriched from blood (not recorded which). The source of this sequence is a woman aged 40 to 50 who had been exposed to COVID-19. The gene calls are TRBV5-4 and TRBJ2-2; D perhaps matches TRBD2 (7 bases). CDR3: CASSSKWGGHTGELFF. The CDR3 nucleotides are TGTGCCAGCAGCTCTAAATGGGGGGGGCACACCGGGGAGCTGTTTTTT.